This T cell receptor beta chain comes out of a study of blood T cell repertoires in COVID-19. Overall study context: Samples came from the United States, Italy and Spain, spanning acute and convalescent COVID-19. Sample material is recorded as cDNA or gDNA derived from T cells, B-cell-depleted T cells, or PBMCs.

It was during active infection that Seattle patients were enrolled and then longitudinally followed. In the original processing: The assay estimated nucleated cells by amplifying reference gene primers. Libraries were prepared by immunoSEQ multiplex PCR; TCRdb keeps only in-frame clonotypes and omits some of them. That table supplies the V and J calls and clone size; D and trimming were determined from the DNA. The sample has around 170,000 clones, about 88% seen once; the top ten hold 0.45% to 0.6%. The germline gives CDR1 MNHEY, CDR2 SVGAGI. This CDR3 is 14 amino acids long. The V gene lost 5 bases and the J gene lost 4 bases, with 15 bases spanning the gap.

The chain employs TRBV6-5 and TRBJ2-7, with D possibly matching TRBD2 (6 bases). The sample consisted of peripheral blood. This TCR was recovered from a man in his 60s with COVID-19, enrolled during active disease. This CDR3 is CASSIRDGGYEQYF. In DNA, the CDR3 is TGTGCCAGCAGTATCCGGGACGGAGGGTACGAGCAGTACTTC.